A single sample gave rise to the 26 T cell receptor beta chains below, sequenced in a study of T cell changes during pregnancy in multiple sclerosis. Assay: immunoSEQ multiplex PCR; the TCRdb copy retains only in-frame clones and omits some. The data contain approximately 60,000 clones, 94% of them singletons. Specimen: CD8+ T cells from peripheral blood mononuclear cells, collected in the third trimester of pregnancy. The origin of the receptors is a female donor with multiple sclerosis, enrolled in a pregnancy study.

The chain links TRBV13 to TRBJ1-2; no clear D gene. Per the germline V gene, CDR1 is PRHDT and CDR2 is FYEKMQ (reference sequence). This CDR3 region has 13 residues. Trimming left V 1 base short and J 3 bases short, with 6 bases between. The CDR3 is CASSLAFDYGYTF. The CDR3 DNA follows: TGTGCCAGCAGCTTAGCGTTCGACTATGGCTACACCTTC.

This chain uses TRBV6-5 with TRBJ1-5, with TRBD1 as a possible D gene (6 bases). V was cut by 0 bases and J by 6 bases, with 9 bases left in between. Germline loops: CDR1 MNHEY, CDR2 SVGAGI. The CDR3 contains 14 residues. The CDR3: CASSYSTGSQPQHF. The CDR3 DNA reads TGTGCCAGCAGTTACTCGACAGGTAGTCAGCCCCAGCATTTT.

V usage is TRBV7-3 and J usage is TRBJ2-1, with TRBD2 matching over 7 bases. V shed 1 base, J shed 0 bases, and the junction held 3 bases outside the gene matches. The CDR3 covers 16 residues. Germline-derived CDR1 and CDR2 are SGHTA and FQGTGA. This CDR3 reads CASSLMGGSSYNEQFF. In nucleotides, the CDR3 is TGTGCCAGCAGCTTAATGGGCGGGAGCTCCTACAATGAGCAGTTCTTC.

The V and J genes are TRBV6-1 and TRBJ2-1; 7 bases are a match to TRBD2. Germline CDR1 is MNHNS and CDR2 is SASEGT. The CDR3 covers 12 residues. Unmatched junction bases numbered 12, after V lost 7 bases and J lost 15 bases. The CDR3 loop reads CASTSWRETGFF. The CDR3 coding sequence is TGTGCCAGCACTTCCTGGCGGGAGACTGGGTTCTTC.

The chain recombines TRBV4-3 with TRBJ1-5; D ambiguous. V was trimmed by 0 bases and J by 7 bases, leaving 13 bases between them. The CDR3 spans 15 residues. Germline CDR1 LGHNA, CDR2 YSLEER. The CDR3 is CASSQDGREHQPQHF. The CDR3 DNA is TGCGCCAGCAGCCAAGATGGTCGGGAGCACCAGCCCCAGCATTTT.

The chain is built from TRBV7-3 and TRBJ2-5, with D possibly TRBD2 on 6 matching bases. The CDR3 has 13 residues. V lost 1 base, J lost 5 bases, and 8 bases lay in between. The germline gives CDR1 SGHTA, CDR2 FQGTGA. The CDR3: CASSLRLEETQYF. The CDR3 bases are TGTGCCAGCAGCTTAAGACTAGAGGAGACCCAGTACTTC.

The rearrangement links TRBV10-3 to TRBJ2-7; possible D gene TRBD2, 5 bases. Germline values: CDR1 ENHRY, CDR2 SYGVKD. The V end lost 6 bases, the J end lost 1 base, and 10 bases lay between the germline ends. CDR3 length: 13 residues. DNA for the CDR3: TGTGCCATCAGCCCACGGGATTCCTACGAGCAGTACTTC. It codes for CAISPRDSYEQYF.

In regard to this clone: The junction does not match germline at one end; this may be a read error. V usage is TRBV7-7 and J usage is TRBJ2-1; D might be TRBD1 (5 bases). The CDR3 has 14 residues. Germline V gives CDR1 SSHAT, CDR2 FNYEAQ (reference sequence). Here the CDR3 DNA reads TGTGCTAGCAGCCCTAGGGGCTCCTACAATGAGCAGTTCTTC. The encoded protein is CASSPRGSYNEQFF.

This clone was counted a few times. CDR3 region: CASSQGPGTNTEAFF. DNA of the CDR3: TGCGCCAGCAGCCAGGGGCCCGGAACGAACACTGAAGCTTTCTTT. The rearrangement links TRBV4-1 to TRBJ1-1; D may be TRBD1 (5 bases). V shed 3 bases and J shed 1 base, with 12 bases lying between them. Germline CDR1 MGHRA, CDR2 YSYEKL. The CDR3 is 15 amino acids.

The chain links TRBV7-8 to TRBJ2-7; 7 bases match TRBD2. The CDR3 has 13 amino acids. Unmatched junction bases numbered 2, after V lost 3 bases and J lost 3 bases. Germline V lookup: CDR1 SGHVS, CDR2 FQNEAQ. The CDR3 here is CASSFGLGYEQYF. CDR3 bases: TGTGCCAGCAGCTTTGGACTAGGCTACGAGCAGTACTTC.

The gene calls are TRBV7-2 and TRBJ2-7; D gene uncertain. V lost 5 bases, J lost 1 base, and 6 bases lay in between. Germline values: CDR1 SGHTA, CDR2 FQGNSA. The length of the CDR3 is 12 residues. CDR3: CASSPPSYEQYF. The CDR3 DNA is TGTGCCAGCAGCCCCCCGTCCTACGAGCAGTACTTC. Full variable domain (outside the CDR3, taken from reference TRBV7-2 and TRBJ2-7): GAGVSQSPSNKVTEKGKDVELRCDPISGHTALYWYRQSLGQGLEFLIYFQGNSAPDKSGLPSDRFSAERTGGSVSTLTIQRTQQEDSAVYLCASSPPSYEQYFGPGTRLTVT.

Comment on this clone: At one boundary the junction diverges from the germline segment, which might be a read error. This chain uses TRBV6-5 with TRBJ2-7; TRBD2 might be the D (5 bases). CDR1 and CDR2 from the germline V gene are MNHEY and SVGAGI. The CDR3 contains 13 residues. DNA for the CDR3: TGTGCCAGCAGTTACTCATTGGTTGGGAGTGAGCACTTC. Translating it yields CASSYSLVGSEHF.

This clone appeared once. The CDR3 sequence: CASSLSQNNQPQHF. The CDR3 bases are TGTGCCAGCAGTTTATCACAGAACAATCAGCCCCAGCATTTT. The chain uses TRBV27 and TRBJ1-5; D not resolved. Trimming took 0 bases from V and 3 from J, leaving 6 bases between them. The germline V gene has CDR1 MNHEY and CDR2 SMNVEV (reference sequence). The CDR3 spans 14 residues.

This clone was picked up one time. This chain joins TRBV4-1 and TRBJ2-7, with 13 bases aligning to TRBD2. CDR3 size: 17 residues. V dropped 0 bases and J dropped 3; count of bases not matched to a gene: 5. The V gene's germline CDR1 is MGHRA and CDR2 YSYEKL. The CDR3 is CASSQEGGLAGHYEQYF. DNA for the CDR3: TGCGCCAGCAGCCAAGAGGGGGGACTAGCGGGGCACTACGAGCAGTACTTC.

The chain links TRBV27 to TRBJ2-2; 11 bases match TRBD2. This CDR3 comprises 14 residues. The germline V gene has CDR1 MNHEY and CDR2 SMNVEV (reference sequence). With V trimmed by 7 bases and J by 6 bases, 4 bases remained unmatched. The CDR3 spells CASNIAGGPGELFF. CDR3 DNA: TGTGCCAGCAACATAGCGGGAGGGCCCGGGGAGCTGTTTTTT.

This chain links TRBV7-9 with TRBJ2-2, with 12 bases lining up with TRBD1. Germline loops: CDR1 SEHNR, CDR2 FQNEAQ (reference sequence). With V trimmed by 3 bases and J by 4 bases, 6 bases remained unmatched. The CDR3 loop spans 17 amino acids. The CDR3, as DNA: TGTGCCAGCAGCTTCACCCGGGACAGGGGGCCCACCGGGGAGCTGTTTTTT. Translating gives CASSFTRDRGPTGELFF.

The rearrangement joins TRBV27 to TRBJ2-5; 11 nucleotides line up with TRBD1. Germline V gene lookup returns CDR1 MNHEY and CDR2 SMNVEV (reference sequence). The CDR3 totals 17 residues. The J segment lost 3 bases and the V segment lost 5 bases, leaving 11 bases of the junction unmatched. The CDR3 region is CASSPIGTGGTKETQYF. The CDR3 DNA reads TGTGCCAGCAGTCCGATCGGGACAGGGGGTACGAAAGAGACCCAGTACTTC.

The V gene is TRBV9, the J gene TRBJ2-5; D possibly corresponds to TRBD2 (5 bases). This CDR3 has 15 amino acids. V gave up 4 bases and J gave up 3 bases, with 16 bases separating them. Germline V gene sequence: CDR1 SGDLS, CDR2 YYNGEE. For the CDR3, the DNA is TGTGCCAGCAGCATCAACGGGGAGCTAGAAGAGACCCAGTACTTC. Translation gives CASSINGELEETQYF.

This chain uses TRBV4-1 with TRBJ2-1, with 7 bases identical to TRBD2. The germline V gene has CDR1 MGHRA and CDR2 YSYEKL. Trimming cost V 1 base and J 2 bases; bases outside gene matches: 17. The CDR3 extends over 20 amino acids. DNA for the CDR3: TGCGCCAGCAGCCAAGGATGGGGGAGGGTGGCGGGGGAGGCCTACAATGAGCAGTTCTTC. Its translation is CASSQGWGRVAGEAYNEQFF.

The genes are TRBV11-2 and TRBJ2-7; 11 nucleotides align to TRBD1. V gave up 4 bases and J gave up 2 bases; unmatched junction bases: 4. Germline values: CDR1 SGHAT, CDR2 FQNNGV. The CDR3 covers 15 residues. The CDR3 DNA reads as TGTGCCAGCAGCTGGGACAGGGGGGGGACCTACGAGCAGTACTTC. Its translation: CASSWDRGGTYEQYF.

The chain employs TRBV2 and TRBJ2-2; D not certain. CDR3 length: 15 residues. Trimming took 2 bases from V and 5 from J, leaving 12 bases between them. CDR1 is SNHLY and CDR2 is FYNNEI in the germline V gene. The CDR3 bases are TGTGCCAGCAGTGAACGTCCTACTCTGACCGGGGAGCTGTTTTTT. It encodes CASSERPTLTGELFF.

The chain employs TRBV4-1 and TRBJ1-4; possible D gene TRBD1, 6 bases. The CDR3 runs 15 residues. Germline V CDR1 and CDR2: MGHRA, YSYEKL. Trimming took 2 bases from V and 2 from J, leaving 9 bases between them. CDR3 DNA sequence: TGCGCCAGCAGCCAAAGGGGGTCCACTAATGAAAAACTGTTTTTT. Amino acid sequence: CASSQRGSTNEKLFF.

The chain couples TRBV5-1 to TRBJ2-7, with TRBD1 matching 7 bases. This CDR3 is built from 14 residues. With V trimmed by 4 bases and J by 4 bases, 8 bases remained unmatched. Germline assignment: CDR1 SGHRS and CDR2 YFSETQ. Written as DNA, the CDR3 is TGCGCCAGCAGCCGTGGGACAGAGATGTACGAGCAGTACTTC. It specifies CASSRGTEMYEQYF.

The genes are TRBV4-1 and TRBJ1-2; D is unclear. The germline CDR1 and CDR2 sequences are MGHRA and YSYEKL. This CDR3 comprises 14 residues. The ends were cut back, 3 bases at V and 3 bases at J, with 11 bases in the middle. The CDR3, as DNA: TGCGCCAGCAGCCAGGTTACAGTTGACTATGGCTACACCTTC. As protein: CASSQVTVDYGYTF.

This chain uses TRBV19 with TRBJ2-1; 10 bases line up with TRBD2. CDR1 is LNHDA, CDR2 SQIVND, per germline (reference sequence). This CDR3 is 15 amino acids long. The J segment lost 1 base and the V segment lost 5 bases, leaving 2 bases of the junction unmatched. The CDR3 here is CASSALAGSYNEQFF. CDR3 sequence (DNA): TGTGCCAGTAGTGCACTAGCGGGATCCTACAATGAGCAGTTCTTC.

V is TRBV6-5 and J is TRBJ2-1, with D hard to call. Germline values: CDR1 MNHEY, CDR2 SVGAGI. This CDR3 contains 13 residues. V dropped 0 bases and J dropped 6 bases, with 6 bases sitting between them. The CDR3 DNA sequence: TGTGCCAGCAGTTACTCGGCCTCCAATGAGCAGTTCTTC. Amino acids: CASSYSASNEQFF.